These 9 T cell receptor beta chains were all obtained from the same sample, sequenced in a study of T-cell reconstitution after alpha-beta-depleted transplantation in children. Library preparation (for TCRbeta) was performed with unique molecular identifiers. TCRdb used MiXCR to reprocess the PCR reads, holding one entry per CDR3 protein. The sample includes about 980,000 distinct CDR3 sequences, around 30% of them seen just once. The sample consisted of PBMCs, mostly from graft donor cells, taken 360 days after TCRalphabeta/CD19-depleted stem cell transplant. Every receptor here comes from a boy in the first two years of life who had a stem cell transplant for SCID, so the T cells may come from the graft donor.

The V call is TRBV28, the J call TRBJ2-1; D perhaps matches TRBD2 (6 bases). V dropped 11 bases and J dropped 5 bases, with 10 bases sitting between them. The CDR3 has 11 amino acids. From germline, CDR1 is MDHEN and CDR2 SYDVKM. Here the CDR3 reads CAGGSHNEQFF. The CDR3 DNA sequence: TGTGCCGGAGGGAGTCACAATGAGCAGTTCTTC.

This clonotype has a handful of counts. This chain joins TRBV10-3 and TRBJ2-7; the match to TRBD1 covers 9 bases. Germline loops: CDR1 ENHRY, CDR2 SYGVKD. Trimming at V came to 2 bases and at J to 12 bases, leaving 11 bases not matched to a gene. The length of the CDR3 is 14 residues. CDR3 residues: CAISEPGQGRARYF. In DNA form, the CDR3 reads TGTGCCATCAGTGAGCCGGGACAGGGCCGCGCTAGGTACTTC.

V usage is TRBV14 and J usage is TRBJ1-3, with TRBD1 as a possible D gene (6 bases). V was shortened by 2 bases and J by 2 bases, with 13 bases between the two germline ends. The length of the CDR3 is 16 residues. Germline V gene sequence: CDR1 SGHDN, CDR2 FVKESK. The CDR3 is CASSQIPDRTGNTIYF. As DNA, the CDR3 is TGTGCCAGCAGCCAAATACCCGACAGGACTGGAAACACCATATATTTT.

This clonotype has a handful of counts. V gene TRBV7-8 combines with J gene TRBJ2-5; D is perhaps TRBD2 (6 bases). This CDR3 is 16 amino acids long. CDR1 SGHVS and CDR2 FQNEAQ come from the germline V gene. Trimming removed 4 bases at V and 0 bases at J, with 15 bases between. DNA for the CDR3: TGTGCCAGCAGCTCCCTGGGTAGCGGAAACCAAGAGACCCAGTACTTC. As protein: CASSSLGSGNQETQYF.

In this sample, this clonotype turned up a few times. This rearrangement joins TRBV5-1 to TRBJ1-1; 8 bases agree with TRBD1. The CDR3 has 16 residues. V gave up 4 bases and J gave up 1 base; unmatched junction bases: 9. Looked up from germline, CDR1 is SGHRS and CDR2 is YFSETQ. This chain's CDR3 is CASSQRPGTGNTEAFF. CDR3 in DNA: TGCGCCAGCAGCCAAAGACCCGGGACAGGGAACACTGAAGCTTTCTTT.

This clonotype was seen more than once but under ten times. V and J are TRBV15 and TRBJ1-2, with D tentatively TRBD1 (6 bases). V shed 3 bases and J shed 2 bases, with 13 bases lying between them. This CDR3 has 15 amino acids. CDR1 LNHNV and CDR2 YYDKDF come from the germline V gene (reference sequence). The CDR3: CATSSLSGANYGYTF. CDR3 DNA: TGTGCCACCAGCAGTTTATCGGGGGCAAACTATGGCTACACCTTC.

The CDR3 nucleotides read TGCAGTGCCCTTACAGGGGTCGTCACAGATACGCAGTATTTT. Protein: CSALTGVVTDTQYF. This sequence joins TRBV20-1 and TRBJ2-3; 7 bases align to TRBD1. With V trimmed by 6 bases and J by 2 bases, 8 bases remained unmatched. The CDR3 covers 14 residues. Per germline, CDR1 DFQATT and CDR2 SNEGSKA (reference sequence).

The rearrangement joins TRBV3-1 to TRBJ2-2; D ambiguous. V was cut by 4 bases and J by 2 bases, with 11 bases left in between. CDR3 length: 15 amino acids. Germline V gene data show CDR1 as LGHDT and CDR2 as YNNKEL (reference sequence). The CDR3 DNA follows: TGTGCCAGCAGCCGGCCGGGTCGCAACACCGGGGAGCTGTTTTTT. Translated: CASSRPGRNTGELFF.

This clonotype was seen once. V gene TRBV11-1 combines with J gene TRBJ2-1; 15 bases fit TRBD2. The CDR3 is 19 residues long. Germline CDR1 is SGHAT and CDR2 is FQDESV (reference sequence). The V segment lost 3 bases and the J segment 6 bases; nucleotides outside the gene matches: 12. The DNA of the CDR3 is TGTGCCAGCAGCTTTGGGACTAGCGGGGGGCGGCATTCCCTCAATGAGCAGTTCTTC. This codes for CASSFGTSGGRHSLNEQFF.